The 3 T cell receptor beta chains presented below share a single source sample, sequenced in a study of shared clonotypes between healthy human individuals. The repertoire was sequenced with immunoSEQ multiplex PCR; TCRdb's copy has only in-frame clones and lacks some. This repertoire shows 500,000 to 700,000 clones, around 95% found once; its top ten account for about 0.11%. Only CD45RO-negative cells positively selected for CCR7 counted as naive CD8 cells, so terminally differentiated effector memory CD45RA+ cells were excluded. The specimen sequenced was naive CD8+ T cells sorted from blood. These receptors came from a woman in her 30s in good health.

V is TRBV2 and J is TRBJ2-7; 8 positions agree with TRBD2. Germline V gene data show CDR1 as SNHLY and CDR2 as FYNNEI. The CDR3 runs to 15 residues. The trim removed 6 bases at V and 3 bases at J, leaving 10 bases unmatched. Here the CDR3 reads CASSDTGGRDYEQYF. The CDR3 DNA reads as TGTGCCAGCAGCGACACGGGGGGGCGAGACTACGAGCAGTACTTC.

V and J are TRBV4-1 and TRBJ1-4; D gene uncertain. This CDR3 has 16 amino acids. Trimming stripped 3 bases from V and 4 bases from J, with 15 bases between. CDR1 and CDR2 (germline): MGHRA, YSYEKL. CDR3 sequence reads: CASSQTQRRVNEKLFF. The CDR3 coding sequence is TGCGCCAGCAGCCAGACCCAGAGACGGGTTAATGAAAAACTGTTTTTT.

This chain connects TRBV29-1 to TRBJ2-7, with 7 bases lining up with TRBD2. The germline V gene has CDR1 SQVTM and CDR2 ANQGSEA. The CDR3 consists of 16 residues. V shed 2 bases, J shed 6 bases, and the junction held 16 bases outside the gene matches. Here the CDR3 DNA reads TGCAGCGTTGAATATACCCGAGCGGGAAAGGATGTCGAGCAGTACTTC. Its protein product is CSVEYTRAGKDVEQYF.